This TCR beta chain was sequenced for a study of T cell responses to AZD1222 COVID-19 vaccine. General study findings and limits: Baseline seropositivity characterized only a handful of AZD1222 recipients. Targets within unmutated variant regions were reportedly found for nearly half of spike-specific TCRs. Once two AZD1222 doses were given, Spike-specific TCR breadth and depth went up.

Assay used: immunoSEQ multiplex PCR; TCRdb lists only in-frame clones, some missing. The sample has approximately 110,000 clones, roughly 90% seen once. Concerning this clone itself: The antigen remains undetermined.

The TCR originated in an adult in good health. Material: peripheral blood, obtained on day 0 of AZD1222 vaccination.

The DNA for the CDR3 is TGTGCCAGCAGCCAAGAGTCCGGGGAAGGATATGGCTACACCTTC. Translation gives CASSQESGEGYGYTF. V is TRBV4-2 and J is TRBJ1-2; D uncertain. The CDR3 covers 15 residues. The V gene's germline CDR1 is LGHNA and CDR2 YNFKEQ. V lost 0 bases and J 5 bases, leaving 13 bases between the germline ends.